The source of this T cell receptor (beta chain) is a study of T cell changes during pregnancy in multiple sclerosis. The protocol was immunoSEQ multiplex PCR, while the TCRdb copy is restricted to in-frame clones and leaves out a portion. The table includes approximately 85,000 clones, just over 90% detected once. The sequence derives from a female donor with multiple sclerosis, enrolled in a pregnancy study. The source was peripheral blood, collected in the first trimester of pregnancy.

The chain's CDR3 is CASSPGLAGFYNEQFF. As DNA, the CDR3 is TGTGCCAGCAGCCCCGGACTAGCGGGCTTCTACAATGAGCAGTTCTTC. The rearrangement joins TRBV7-9 to TRBJ2-1, with TRBD2 matching over 11 bases. Trimming removed 5 bases from V and 3 bases from J; junction bases left unmatched: 6. Germline CDR1 is SEHNR and CDR2 is FQNEAQ (reference sequence). The CDR3 runs to 16 residues.